This T cell receptor (beta chain) was recovered during a study of blood T cell repertoires in COVID-19. Data came from immunoSEQ multiplex PCR; TCRdb stores just in-frame clones and leaves some out. The top ten hold 0.55% to 0.75% of the sample, which has about 440,000 clones, 90% seen once. The CDR3 totals 15 residues. Germline V gives CDR1 SGHRS, CDR2 YFSETQ. Trimming took 1 base from V and 6 from J, leaving 16 bases between them. Everyone who took part was roughly 18 to 89 years old, and they came from about two dozen US areas. The sequence derives from a man in his late teens or twenties who had recovered from COVID-19. V gene TRBV5-1 combines with J gene TRBJ1-1; tentative D call: TRBD1 (5 bases). Sequencing was performed on PBMCs or T cells enriched from blood (not recorded which). The chain's CDR3 is CASSLNARAGAEAFF. The CDR3 bases are TGCGCCAGCAGCTTGAATGCCAGGGCGGGGGCTGAAGCTTTCTTT.